Listed below are T cell receptor beta chains from one sample, sequenced in a study of CD8 T cells in Susac syndrome. TCRdb recomputed calls from the immunoSEQ multiplex PCR reads with MiXCR, one row per CDR3 protein. The top ten clones hold over 0.065% of a sample with about 300,000 distinct CDR3 sequences, 92% of them seen once. The source material was CD4+ T cells from PBMCs. The origin of the receptors is a human donor with multiple sclerosis. Both conserved end residues are part of each CDR3. The D gene is left open where the match is weak. A row's size may be missing; if present it is once, few, many or a size class.

d_gene	v_gene	abundance	j_gene	CDR3nt	CDR3aa
-	TRBV7-2	-	TRBJ1-5	TGTGCCAGCAGCTTATGGCAGGCCAATCAGCCCCAGCATTTT	CASSLWQANQPQHF
-	TRBV12-3/TRBV12-4	-	TRBJ2-1	TGTGCCAGCACCCCGAGGGCCTCCCCGAATGAGCAGTTCTTC	CASTPRASPNEQFF
TRBD1	TRBV4-3	-	TRBJ1-1	TGCGCCAGCAGCCTCCAGGGGGGTGAGACTGAAGCTTTCTTT	CASSLQGGETEAFF
TRBD2	TRBV11-3	-	TRBJ2-3	TGTGCCAGCAGCCCCCACACCGACGGGGGGACAGATACGCAGTATTTT	CASSPHTDGGTDTQYF
-	TRBV4-3	once	TRBJ1-6	TGCGCCAGCAGCCAATCCGGGGCCGGGAGCTCCTATAATTCACCCCTCCACTTT	CASSQSGAGSSYNSPLHF
-	TRBV5-1	-	TRBJ2-5	TGCGCCAGCAGCTTGGAGGCCCAACGTGCCGAGACCCAGTACTTC	CASSLEAQRAETQYF
-	TRBV19	-	TRBJ1-1	TGTGCCAGTACTCGGGGTTTGGGGACTGAAGCTTTCTTT	CASTRGLGTEAFF
-	TRBV14	-	TRBJ2-1	TGTGCCAGCAGTCCGGCGGCCCGGACGGGTAGGAATGAGCAGTTCTTC	CASSPAARTGRNEQFF
-	TRBV30	-	TRBJ1-2	TGTGCCTGGGCTAGACAGTCACGTAACTATGGCTACACCTTC	CAWARQSRNYGYTF
-	TRBV6-5	-	TRBJ1-1	TGTGCCAGCAGTTACTCGACGGCCAGTTTGAACACTGAAGCTTTCTTT	CASSYSTASLNTEAFF
-	TRBV24-1	-	TRBJ2-3	TGTGCCACCAGTGATTTAGAAGCTAGCACAGATACGCAGTATTTT	CATSDLEASTDTQYF
-	TRBV18	-	TRBJ1-1	TGTGCCAGCTCACCAATGGCCCTGAACACTGAAGCTTTCTTT	CASSPMALNTEAFF
TRBD1	TRBV11-2	-	TRBJ1-1	TGTGCCAGCAGCTTAGTGAGGGGAACTGGACAGGGCGCTTTCTTT	CASSLVRGTGQGAFF
-	TRBV7-2	-	TRBJ2-1	TGTGCCAGCAGCCCGTTCGGCACCTACAATGAGCAGTTCTTC	CASSPFGTYNEQFF
-	TRBV2	few	TRBJ1-2	TGTGCCAGCAGTGAGGATAACTATGGCTACACCTTC	CASSEDNYGYTF
-	TRBV3-1	-	TRBJ2-3	TGTGCCAGCAGCCAATTTCTTACAGATACGCAGTATTTT	CASSQFLTDTQYF
-	TRBV4-3	-	TRBJ2-7	TGCGCCAGCAGCCAAGATCTCCAAAGGGGTTACGAGCAGTACTTC	CASSQDLQRGYEQYF
-	TRBV6-2/TRBV6-3	-	TRBJ2-4	TGTGCCAGCCTACTTGGGGGAATACAGTACTTC	CASLLGGIQYF
-	TRBV20-1	-	TRBJ1-6	TGCAGTGCTAGAGAGCCAGTTCTGGGCCTTAATTCACCCCTCCACTTT	CSAREPVLGLNSPLHF
-	TRBV7-8	once	TRBJ2-5	TGTGCCAGCAGCTTAGGGGGTCTTAGATCGGAGACCCAGTACTTC	CASSLGGLRSETQYF
-	TRBV6-6	-	TRBJ2-7	TGTGCCAGCAGTTTAGAGAGGGCTATCATCTACGAGCAGTACTTC	CASSLERAIIYEQYF
-	TRBV5-6	-	TRBJ1-1	TGTGCCAGCAGCTTATTTGGCGGAAAATCGGAAGCTTTCTTT	CASSLFGGKSEAFF
-	TRBV12-3/TRBV12-4	-	TRBJ2-7	TGTGCCAGCAGTTTCGGGCGGGTCCTCTCCCGGGACTACGAGCAGTACTTC	CASSFGRVLSRDYEQYF